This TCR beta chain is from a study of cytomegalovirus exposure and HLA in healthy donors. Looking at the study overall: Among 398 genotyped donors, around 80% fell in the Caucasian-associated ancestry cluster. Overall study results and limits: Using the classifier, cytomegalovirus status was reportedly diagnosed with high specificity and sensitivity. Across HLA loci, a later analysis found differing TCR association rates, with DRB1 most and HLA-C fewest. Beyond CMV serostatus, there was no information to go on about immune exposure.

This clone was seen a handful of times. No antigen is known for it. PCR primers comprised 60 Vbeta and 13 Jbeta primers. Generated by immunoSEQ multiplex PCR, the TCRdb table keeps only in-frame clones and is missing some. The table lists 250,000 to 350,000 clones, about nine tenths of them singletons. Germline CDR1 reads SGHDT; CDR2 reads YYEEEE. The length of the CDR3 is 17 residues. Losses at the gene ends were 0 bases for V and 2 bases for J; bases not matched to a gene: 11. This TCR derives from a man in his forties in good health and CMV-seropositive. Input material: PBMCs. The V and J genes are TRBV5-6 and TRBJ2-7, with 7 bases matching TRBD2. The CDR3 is CASSLALLGGGTYEQYF. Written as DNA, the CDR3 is TGTGCCAGCAGCTTGGCACTTTTGGGCGGGGGAACCTACGAGCAGTACTTC.